A single sample is the source of the 26 T cell receptor beta chains below, sequenced in a study of shared clonotypes between healthy human individuals. Data came from immunoSEQ multiplex PCR; TCRdb stores just in-frame clones and leaves some out. The repertoire holds millions of clones, with 90% to 95% as singletons. Sequences were obtained from naive CD4+ T cells sorted from blood. Specified subset: CD45RA+ positively selected. These receptor sequences come from a young man in good health.

The gene calls are TRBV6-5 and TRBJ1-2; D not resolved. Germline V gives CDR1 MNHEY, CDR2 SVGAGI. The germline V and J ends were trimmed by 11 bases and 5 bases, with 12 bases remaining between them. This CDR3 region has 11 residues. Here the CDR3 reads CAVRLGYGYTF. CDR3 in DNA: TGTGCCGTCCGTTTAGGTTATGGCTACACCTTC.

V usage is TRBV6-1 and J usage is TRBJ1-2; 11 nucleotides agree with TRBD1. Germline V lookup: CDR1 MNHNS, CDR2 SASEGT. Trimming cost V 0 bases and J 4 bases; bases outside gene matches: 4. The CDR3 loop spans 16 amino acids. In DNA form, the CDR3 reads TGTGCCAGCAGTGAAGCCTGGACAGGGGGCGCCTATGGCTACACCTTC. This gives the protein CASSEAWTGGAYGYTF.

This chain joins TRBV6-6 and TRBJ1-5; D is unresolved. This CDR3 is built from 14 residues. Trimming removed 5 bases from V and 0 bases from J, with 8 bases in between. CDR1 MNHNY and CDR2 SVGAGI come from the germline V gene (reference sequence). CDR3 in DNA: TGTGCCAGCAGTCACCGTAATAGCAATCAGCCCCAGCATTTT. Translation gives CASSHRNSNQPQHF.

The chain uses TRBV6-1 and TRBJ1-3; weak D call: TRBD1 (5 bases). The CDR3 loop spans 14 amino acids. V was cut by 3 bases and J by 2 bases, with 8 bases left in between. Germline values: CDR1 MNHNS, CDR2 SASEGT. CDR3 sequence (DNA): TGTGCCAGCAGTGACCAGGGCACTGGAAACACCATATATTTT. It codes for CASSDQGTGNTIYF.

The gene calls are TRBV10-2 and TRBJ2-5; D ambiguous. V was clipped by 8 bases and J by 4 bases, with 11 bases between them. The CDR3 length is 12 residues. From germline, CDR1 is WSHSY and CDR2 SAAADI. In DNA, the CDR3 is TGCGCCAGCGGGGTCGTCATAGAGACCCAGTACTTC. Its translation: CASGVVIETQYF.

The gene calls are TRBV6-1 and TRBJ1-1; D perhaps matches TRBD1 (6 bases). The V and J ends lost 2 bases and 4 bases respectively, with 14 bases between them. Germline V gene lookup returns CDR1 MNHNS and CDR2 SASEGT. The length of the CDR3 is 15 residues. CDR3 DNA: TGTGCCAGCAGTGAAAGATCGCAGGGGCTCACTGAAGCTTTCTTT. It is translated as CASSERSQGLTEAFF.

Turning to this clone: Other DNA sequences in the sample encode the same CDR3. This chain uses TRBV15 with TRBJ2-7; 10 bases line up with TRBD2. This CDR3 region has 15 residues. Germline V gives CDR1 LNHNV, CDR2 YYDKDF (reference sequence). V gave up 1 base and J gave up 2 bases; unmatched junction bases: 2. The CDR3 loop is CATSRGTSGAYEQYF. CDR3 coding DNA: TGTGCCACCAGCAGAGGAACTAGCGGGGCCTACGAGCAGTACTTC.

The gene calls are TRBV7-3 and TRBJ2-1; TRBD1 is a possible D gene (6 bases). CDR1 SGHTA and CDR2 FQGTGA come from the germline V gene. Trimming took off 5 bases at V and 4 bases at J, with 15 bases between the two ends. This CDR3 comprises 15 residues. The CDR3 DNA is TGTGCCAGCAGCCGAACAGGGACGCCATACAATGAGCAGTTCTTC. Protein sequence: CASSRTGTPYNEQFF.

The CDR3 region has the DNA TGTGCCAGCAGTTTAGGTCTTCCGCGCGGTAACAATGAAAAACTGTTTTTT. The encoded protein is CASSLGLPRGNNEKLFF. This chain uses TRBV27 with TRBJ1-4; no clear D. V dropped 2 bases and J dropped 5 bases, with 18 bases sitting between them. Germline V gene sequence: CDR1 MNHEY, CDR2 SMNVEV (reference sequence). The length of the CDR3 is 17 residues.

The gene calls are TRBV18 and TRBJ2-2; D is uncertain. The germline V and J ends were trimmed by 4 bases and 6 bases, with 3 bases remaining between them. The CDR3 runs 11 residues. Per the germline V gene, CDR1 is KGHSH and CDR2 is LQKENI. CDR3 loop: CASSRPGELFF. In DNA, the CDR3 is TGTGCCAGCTCACGGCCCGGGGAGCTGTTTTTT.

The CDR3 region is CASSPEFGSGANVLTF. The CDR3 bases are TGTGCCAGCAGCCCCGAGTTCGGCTCTGGGGCCAACGTCCTGACTTTC. This sequence joins TRBV7-8 and TRBJ2-6; no reliable D call. Germline V lookup: CDR1 SGHVS, CDR2 FQNEAQ. The CDR3 runs to 16 residues. Trimming took 5 bases from V and 0 from J, leaving 11 bases between them.

As for this clone: Other DNA variants within this sample encode the same CDR3. J is TRBJ2-2 and V is TRBV6-4; the D gene is possibly TRBD1 (5 bases). The CDR3 is 13 amino acids. Germline lookup yields CDR1 MRHNA and CDR2 SNTAGT. V shed 5 bases and J shed 5 bases, with 9 bases lying between them. The CDR3 nucleotides are TGTGCCAGCAGTCCCCAGGGAACCGGGGAGCTGTTTTTT. Amino acid sequence: CASSPQGTGELFF.

The chain couples TRBV12-2 to TRBJ2-7; the table gives TRBD1 as D, unverified against the DNA. TRBV12-2 counts as a pseudogene. The CDR3 extends over 13 amino acids. CDR3 coding DNA: TGTGCAAGTCGCTTAGATATAGGGGTCGAGCAGTACTTC. The encoded protein is CASRLDIGVEQYF.

Only one count was recorded for this clone. The V call is TRBV6-1, the J call TRBJ2-3; 8 positions match TRBD1. This CDR3 is built from 12 residues. Germline CDR1 and CDR2: MNHNS and SASEGT. V was clipped by 10 bases and J by 6 bases; unmatched bases: 6. The CDR3, as DNA: TGTGCCACCCGGACAGGGAGCGATACGCAGTATTTT. Protein product: CATRTGSDTQYF.

The chain couples TRBV25-1 to TRBJ2-1; possibly TRBD2 for D (6 bases). V lost 9 bases and J 2 bases, leaving 11 bases between the germline ends. This CDR3 has 13 residues. The germline V gene encodes CDR1 MGHDK and CDR2 SYGVNS. In DNA, the CDR3 is TGTGCCAGTGGGCGGGGTACCTACAATGAGCAGTTCTTC. Its translation: CASGRGTYNEQFF.

The CDR3 protein is CASSEYLGTKGGETQYF. CDR3 bases: TGTGCCAGCAGTGAATATCTCGGGACTAAGGGCGGAGAGACCCAGTACTTC. The V call is TRBV25-1, the J call TRBJ2-5, with 7 bases aligning to TRBD2. J lost 4 bases, V lost 0 bases, and 11 bases had no gene match. Germline lookup yields CDR1 MGHDK and CDR2 SYGVNS. The CDR3 length is 17 residues.

The chain uses TRBV4-1 and TRBJ2-2; tentatively, D is TRBD1 (5 bases). V was pared by 0 bases and J by 4 bases, with 12 bases between. CDR1 and CDR2 from the germline V gene are MGHRA and YSYEKL. The CDR3 covers 16 residues. DNA for the CDR3: TGCGCCAGCAGCCAAGATCCCCAGGGTGGCACCGGGGAGCTGTTTTTT. Protein product: CASSQDPQGGTGELFF.

The chain employs TRBV27 and TRBJ2-2; no firm D call. CDR1 is MNHEY and CDR2 is SMNVEV in the germline V gene (reference sequence). V was clipped by 5 bases and J by 4 bases, with 17 bases between them. The CDR3 loop spans 16 amino acids. In nucleotides, the CDR3 is TGTGCCAGCAGTCAGACTCTCCCACGTGCCACCGGGGAGCTGTTTTTT. Translation gives CASSQTLPRATGELFF.

The chain joins TRBV29-1 to TRBJ2-4; 7 positions match TRBD1. There are 12 residues in the CDR3. J gave up 10 bases and V 5 bases, and 8 bases lay outside the gene matches. CDR1 SQVTM and CDR2 ANQGSEA come from the germline V gene. CDR3 in amino acids: CSVSTGLGIQYF. In DNA, the CDR3 is TGCAGCGTTTCGACAGGGTTGGGGATTCAGTACTTC.

The V gene is TRBV5-1, the J gene TRBJ1-2; perhaps TRBD1 as D (5 bases). This CDR3 comprises 13 residues. The germline gives CDR1 SGHRS, CDR2 YFSETQ. With 0 bases removed from V and 8 bases from J, the gap between germline ends came to 11 bases. CDR3 nucleotides: TGCGCCAGCAGCTTGGTCGGAGGGGACGGCTACACCTTC. This codes for CASSLVGGDGYTF.

The chain links TRBV10-1 to TRBJ2-7, with 8 bases that match TRBD1. The CDR3 is 14 amino acids. CDR1 and CDR2 (germline): WNHNN, SYGVQD (reference sequence). With 4 bases clipped from V and 10 bases from J, the junction kept 12 bases outside the gene matches. The CDR3 sequence is CASSASGGAGSQYF. Here the CDR3 DNA reads TGCGCCAGCAGTGCGTCAGGGGGCGCGGGTAGTCAGTACTTC.

This rearrangement joins TRBV6-1 to TRBJ1-2; D is unclear. The CDR3 contains 10 residues. The V and J ends lost 4 bases and 9 bases respectively, with 6 bases between them. CDR1 and CDR2 from the germline V gene are MNHNS and SASEGT. In DNA form, the CDR3 reads TGTGCCAGCAGTGGATTTAGCTACACCTTC. This encodes CASSGFSYTF.

The chain employs TRBV11-3 and TRBJ2-2, with TRBD2 matching 11 bases. CDR3 length: 15 amino acids. Germline V lookup: CDR1 SGHNT, CDR2 YENEEA. V gave up 1 base and J gave up 7 bases; unmatched junction bases: 2. The chain's CDR3 is CASSLGLAGSGELFF. The CDR3 DNA sequence: TGTGCCAGCAGCTTAGGACTAGCGGGAAGCGGGGAGCTGTTTTTT.

The table lists this clone with a count of one. The V and J genes are TRBV18 and TRBJ2-4; possible D gene TRBD1, 6 bases. The CDR3 totals 17 residues. V gave up 3 bases and J gave up 0 bases, with 15 bases separating them. Germline CDR1 KGHSH, CDR2 LQKENI. The CDR3 DNA follows: TGTGCCAGCTCACCGATGGGGGCCTTACTAGCCAAAAACATTCAGTACTTC. It encodes CASSPMGALLAKNIQYF.

The genes are TRBV7-2 and TRBJ2-7, with D hard to call. CDR3 length: 15 residues. Germline V CDR1 and CDR2: SGHTA, FQGNSA. Trimming removed 2 bases from V and 3 bases from J, with 14 bases in between. Here the CDR3 DNA reads TGTGCCAGCAGCTTACTAAGTAAGAGATTCTACGAGCAGTACTTC. This gives the protein CASSLLSKRFYEQYF.

This clone has a single count. J is TRBJ2-5 and V is TRBV2; a possible D gene is TRBD1 (6 bases). The CDR3 loop spans 13 amino acids. Germline values: CDR1 SNHLY, CDR2 FYNNEI. Trimming left V 4 bases short and J 5 bases short, with 11 bases between. CDR3 sequence reads: CASSAARGETQYF. The CDR3, as DNA: TGTGCCAGCAGTGCTGCCAGGGGCGAGACCCAGTACTTC. The full variable domain, in which reference TRBV2 and TRBJ2-5 provide the parts outside the CDR3, is EPEVTQTPSHQVTQMGQEVILRCVPISNHLYFYWYRQILGQKVEFLVSFYNNEISEKSEIFDDQFSVERPDGSNFTLKIRSTKLEDSAMYFCASSAARGETQYFGPGTRLLVL.